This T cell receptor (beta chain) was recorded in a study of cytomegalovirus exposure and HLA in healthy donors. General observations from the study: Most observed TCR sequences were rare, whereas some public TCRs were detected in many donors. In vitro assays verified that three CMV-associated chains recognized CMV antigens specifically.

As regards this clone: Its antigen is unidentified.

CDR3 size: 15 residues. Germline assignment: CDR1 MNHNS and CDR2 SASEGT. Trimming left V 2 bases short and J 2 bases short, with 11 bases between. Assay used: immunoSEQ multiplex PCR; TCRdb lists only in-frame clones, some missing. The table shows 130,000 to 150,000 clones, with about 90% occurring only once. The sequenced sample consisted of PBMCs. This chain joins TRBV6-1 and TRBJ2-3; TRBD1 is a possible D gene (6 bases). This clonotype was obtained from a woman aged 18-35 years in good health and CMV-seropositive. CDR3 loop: CASSERQAFTDTQYF. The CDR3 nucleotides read TGTGCCAGCAGTGAACGACAGGCATTCACAGATACGCAGTATTTT.